This T cell receptor beta chain was sequenced during a study of blood T cell dynamics during melanoma immunotherapy. Across the study: Metastatic melanoma patients received first-line pembrolizumab or nivolumab plus ipilimumab.

Germline-derived CDR1 and CDR2 are SGHTA and FQGTGA. The length of the CDR3 is 16 residues. Trimming took 3 bases from V and 6 from J; bases not matched to a gene: 10. Data came from immunoSEQ multiplex PCR; TCRdb stores just in-frame clones and leaves some out. This table has approximately 15,000 clones, more than 75% appearing once. As for time point: pre-treatment baseline. Patients had no prior systemic cancer treatment, immunosuppressants or other active cancers. This clone was counted only a few times. Antigen: not known. Study-level results: PBMC repertoires of eventual disease-control patients split at W3 into clonality or diversity gains.

The source was blood, collected from a patient treated with checkpoint blockade. The gene calls are TRBV7-3 and TRBJ2-3; 9 bases are a match to TRBD2. This clonotype was obtained from a human donor with melanoma. CDR3 DNA: TGTGCCAGCAGCTTTAGCGGGGGTCAAAGGATGGATACGCAGTATTTT. Protein: CASSFSGGQRMDTQYF.